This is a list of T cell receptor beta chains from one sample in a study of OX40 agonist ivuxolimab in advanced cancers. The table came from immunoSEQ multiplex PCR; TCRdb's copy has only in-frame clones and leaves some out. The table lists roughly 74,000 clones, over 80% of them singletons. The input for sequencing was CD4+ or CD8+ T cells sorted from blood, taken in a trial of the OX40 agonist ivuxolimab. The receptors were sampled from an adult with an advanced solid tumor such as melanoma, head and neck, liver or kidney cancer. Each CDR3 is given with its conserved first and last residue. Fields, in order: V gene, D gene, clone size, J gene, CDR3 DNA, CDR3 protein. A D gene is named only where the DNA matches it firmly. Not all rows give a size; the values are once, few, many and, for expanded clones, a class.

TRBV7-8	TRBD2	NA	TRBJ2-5	TGTGCCAGCAGTAATGTAGCGGGGGGGCCTCGGGAGACCCAGTACTTC	CASSNVAGGPRETQYF
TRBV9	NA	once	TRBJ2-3	TGTGCCAGCCGGACAACGGCGGGTGGCGCAGATACGCAGTATTTT	CASRTTAGGADTQYF
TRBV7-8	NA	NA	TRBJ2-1	TGTGCCAGCAGCTTATTCGGTCTCGCCTCCTACAATGAGCAGTTCTTC	CASSLFGLASYNEQFF
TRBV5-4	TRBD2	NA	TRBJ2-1	TGTGCCAGCACCCCGACCTGGGGGGGCAATGAGCAGTTCTTC	CASTPTWGGNEQFF
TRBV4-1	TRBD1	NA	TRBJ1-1	TGCGCCAGCAGCCAAGTAGGGACAGGGTTGAACACTGAAGCTTTCTTT	CASSQVGTGLNTEAFF
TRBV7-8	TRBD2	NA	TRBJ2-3	TGTGCCAGCAGCCCCTATCGGCGCGGGGGAACAGATACGCAGTATTTT	CASSPYRRGGTDTQYF
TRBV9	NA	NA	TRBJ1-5	TGTGCCAGCAGCGAGTCAGGGAGGGGAAATCAGCCCCAGCATTTT	CASSESGRGNQPQHF
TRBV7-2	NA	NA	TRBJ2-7	TGTGCCAGCAGCTTAGGAGGCCCGATCGGTTACGAGCAGTACTTC	CASSLGGPIGYEQYF
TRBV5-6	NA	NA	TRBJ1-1	TGTGCCAGCAGCTTGGGCCCCAGCGGGAACACTGAAGCTTTCTTT	CASSLGPSGNTEAFF
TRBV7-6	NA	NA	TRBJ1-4	TGTGCCAGCAGCCGACGGGAAGGGGAAAAACTGTTTTTT	CASSRREGEKLFF
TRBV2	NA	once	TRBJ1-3	TGTGCCAGCAGCCGGGACGGCAACTCTGGAAACACCATATATTTT	CASSRDGNSGNTIYF
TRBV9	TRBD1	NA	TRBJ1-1	TGTGCCAGCAGCGTAGGGACAGGTACTGAAGCTTTCTTT	CASSVGTGTEAFF
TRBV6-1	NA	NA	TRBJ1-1	TGTGCCAGCAGCCCAGAGCAGTTCTGGACTGAAGCTTTCTTT	CASSPEQFWTEAFF
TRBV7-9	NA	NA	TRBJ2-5	TGTGCCAGCAGCTCAACCGCCTACAGGGCAGAGACCCAGTACTTC	CASSSTAYRAETQYF
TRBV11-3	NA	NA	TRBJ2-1	TGTGCCAGCAGCTTAGTCTCAGGGGACACCCACAATGAGCAGTTCTTC	CASSLVSGDTHNEQFF
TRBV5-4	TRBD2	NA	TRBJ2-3	TGTGCCAGCAGCCGAGGACTAGCGGGGGGGTCCACAGATACGCAGTATTTT	CASSRGLAGGSTDTQYF
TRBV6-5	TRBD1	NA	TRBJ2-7	TGTGCCAGCAGTTACTCGAGAGGGGGCGACGAGCAGTACTTC	CASSYSRGGDEQYF
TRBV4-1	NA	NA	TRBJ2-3	TGCGCCAGCAGCCAAGGGGCAGATACGCAGTATTTT	CASSQGADTQYF
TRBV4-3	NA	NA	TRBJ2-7	TGCGCCAGCAGCGAAGGGGGTACGGACGAGCAGTACTTC	CASSEGGTDEQYF
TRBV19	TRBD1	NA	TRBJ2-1	TGTGCCAGTAGTATGGACAGGGAAGGATACAATGAGCAGTTCTTC	CASSMDREGYNEQFF
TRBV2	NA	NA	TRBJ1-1	TGTGCCAGCAGTGAAGGGGAGAACACTGAAGCTTTCTTT	CASSEGENTEAFF
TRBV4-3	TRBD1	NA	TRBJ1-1	TGCGCCAGCAGCCAATCCGGGACAGTGAACACTGAAGCTTTCTTT	CASSQSGTVNTEAFF
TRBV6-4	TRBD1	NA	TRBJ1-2	TGTGCCAGCAGTGACGACGACAGGGGCCTAGGGGGCTACACCTTC	CASSDDDRGLGGYTF
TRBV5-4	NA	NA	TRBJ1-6	TGTGCCAGCAGCTTGAACGTTGGGGCAAGATATAATTCACCCCTCCACTTT	CASSLNVGARYNSPLHF
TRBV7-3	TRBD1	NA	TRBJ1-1	TGTGCCAGCAGCTTCACAGGGGGTGAAGCTTTCTTT	CASSFTGGEAFF
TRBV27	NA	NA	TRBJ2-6	TGTGCCAGCAGTCCCCACTGGGGGGCCAACGTCCTGACTTTC	CASSPHWGANVLTF
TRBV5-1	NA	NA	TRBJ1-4	TGCGCCAGCAGCTTGGTCGGTCAGCGGCTGTTTTTT	CASSLVGQRLFF
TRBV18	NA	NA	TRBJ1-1	TGTGCCAGCTCCTGGGTGAACACTGAAGCTTTCTTT	CASSWVNTEAFF
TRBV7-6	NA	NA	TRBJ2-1	TGTGCCAGCAGCTTCGGGAGATACGAGCAGTTCTTC	CASSFGRYEQFF
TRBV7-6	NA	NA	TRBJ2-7	TGTGCCAGCAGCTTAGGTGGCCTCAGCTCCTACGAGCAGTACTTC	CASSLGGLSSYEQYF
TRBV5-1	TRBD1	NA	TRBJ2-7	TGCGCCAGCAGCCCTGGGACAGACTTACTGGAGATCTACGAGCAGTACTTC	CASSPGTDLLEIYEQYF
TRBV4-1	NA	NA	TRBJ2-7	TGCGCCAGCAGCCAAGTAGCATCGAGCTCCTACGAGCAGTACTTC	CASSQVASSSYEQYF
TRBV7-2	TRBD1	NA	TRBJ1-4	TGTGCCAGCAGCGTAGTATCGGGACAGTCCCTTAATGAAAAACTGTTTTTT	CASSVVSGQSLNEKLFF
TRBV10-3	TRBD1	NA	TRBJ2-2	TGTGCCATCAGTGAGTCAGGGGGCGCGGGCACCGGGGAGCTGTTTTTT	CAISESGGAGTGELFF
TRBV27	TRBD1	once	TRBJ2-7	TGTGCCAGCAGTGCAGGGACAGGGGGACTCTACGAGCAGTACTTC	CASSAGTGGLYEQYF
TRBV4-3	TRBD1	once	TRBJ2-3	TGCGCCAGCAGCCAAGATCGGACAGGCTCACTAGATACGCAGTATTTT	CASSQDRTGSLDTQYF
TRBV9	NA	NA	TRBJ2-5	TGTGCCAGCAGCGTAGAGGGACACCTCCAAGAGACCCAGTACTTC	CASSVEGHLQETQYF
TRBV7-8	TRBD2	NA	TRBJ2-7	TGTGCCAGCAGCCCTAGACTAGCGGGGAACTCCTACGAGCAGTACTTC	CASSPRLAGNSYEQYF
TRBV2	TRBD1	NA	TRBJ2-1	TGTGCCAGCAGTGGGGGACAGGGCTACAATGAGCAGTTCTTC	CASSGGQGYNEQFF
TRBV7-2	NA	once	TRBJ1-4	TGTGCCAGCAGCTTAGAAGGGCAGGGGCCTGCAACTAATGAAAAACTGTTTTTT	CASSLEGQGPATNEKLFF
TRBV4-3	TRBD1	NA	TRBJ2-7	TGCGCCAGCAGCCAAGCAACATTCACCGACAGGGTCCTAGCCTACGAGCAGTACTTC	CASSQATFTDRVLAYEQYF
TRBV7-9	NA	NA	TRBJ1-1	TGTGCCAGCAGCTTAGAGGCTTGGGGGGCCACTGAAGCTTTCTTT	CASSLEAWGATEAFF
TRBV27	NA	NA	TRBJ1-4	TGTGCCAGCAGTTTCACTTACTCCGCAACTAATGAAAAACTGTTTTTT	CASSFTYSATNEKLFF
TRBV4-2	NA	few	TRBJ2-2	TGTGCCAGCAGCCACATGGACAGTGTCACCGGGGAGCTGTTTTTT	CASSHMDSVTGELFF
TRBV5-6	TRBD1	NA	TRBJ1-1	TGTGCCAGCAGCCCCGCCCCGAGACAGGGGGCGAACACTGAAGCTTTCTTT	CASSPAPRQGANTEAFF
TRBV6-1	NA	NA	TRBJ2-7	TGTGCCAGCAGTGAAGTGGCTAACTCCTACGAGCAGTACTTC	CASSEVANSYEQYF
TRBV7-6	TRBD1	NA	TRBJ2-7	TGTGCCAGCAGCCCCCGACAGGGGGCCGCCGAGCAGTACTTC	CASSPRQGAAEQYF
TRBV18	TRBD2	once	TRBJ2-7	TGTGCCAGCCCACCGGTGTACACGGGAGGGGGGGGGAGCTCCTACGAGCAGTACTTC	CASPPVYTGGGGSSYEQYF
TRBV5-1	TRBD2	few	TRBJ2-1	TGCGCCAGCAGCTTAGCTAGCGGGGGGCTGGAGCCGCAGTTCTTC	CASSLASGGLEPQFF
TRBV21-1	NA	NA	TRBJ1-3	TGTGCCAGCAGCACCGACAGGAACTCTGGAAACACCATATATTTT	CASSTDRNSGNTIYF
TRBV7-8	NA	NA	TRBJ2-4	TGTGCCAGCAGCTTAATTCCGGAGGGCTTTAACATTCAGTACTTC	CASSLIPEGFNIQYF
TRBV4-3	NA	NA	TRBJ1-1	TGCGCCAGCAGCCAAGAAGTAGGGTTCGCTGGGCAGAACACTGAAGCTTTCTTT	CASSQEVGFAGQNTEAFF
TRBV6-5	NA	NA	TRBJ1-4	TGTGCCAGCGGGGGGAGTTATCATGAAAAACTGTTTTTT	CASGGSYHEKLFF
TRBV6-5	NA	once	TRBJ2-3	TGTGCCAGCAGTTACTCGATTGACTATACGCAGTATTTT	CASSYSIDYTQYF
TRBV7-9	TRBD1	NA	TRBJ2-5	TGTGCCAGCAGCTTGCGGAGCAGGGGGCCGTATGAGACCCAGTACTTC	CASSLRSRGPYETQYF